The next 22 T cell receptor beta chains were all read from a single sample in a study of T cells in Graves' hyperthyroidism and ophthalmopathy. Authors of the study amplified TCR beta CDR3 regions from RNA transcripts. First-round RT-PCR targeting the TCR CDR3 was performed with the HTBI primer set. TCRdb re-called the multiplex PCR reads through MiXCR, storing one row per CDR3 protein. The profile covers about 840,000 distinct CDR3 sequences, with 35% to 45% appearing a single time and approximately 10% taken by the ten largest. Sequenced input: blood. All receptors derive from a man between 18 and 35 years old with Graves' hyperthyroidism.

V usage is TRBV7-9 and J usage is TRBJ1-1; D is unclear. V gave up 4 bases and J gave up 1 base, with 13 bases separating them. In germline, CDR1 is SEHNR, CDR2 FQNEAQ (reference sequence). This CDR3 has 15 amino acids. DNA for the CDR3: TGTGCCAGCAGCTATAACCCAGATTCGAACACTGAAGCTTTCTTT. It codes for CASSYNPDSNTEAFF.

This chain joins TRBV7-8 and TRBJ2-5; D may be TRBD2 (6 bases). The CDR3 sequence is 16 residues long. CDR1 and CDR2 from the germline V gene are SGHVS and FQNEAQ. V shed 2 bases and J shed 5 bases, with 18 bases lying between them. CDR3 bases: TGTGCCAGCAGCTTAATCTTGAGGCGGGATAGGGAGACCCAGTACTTC. It translates to CASSLILRRDRETQYF.

This chain connects TRBV29-1 to TRBJ1-1, with a weak D call TRBD1 (5 bases). Per germline, CDR1 SQVTM and CDR2 ANQGSEA. V was trimmed by 4 bases and J by 0 bases, leaving 9 bases between them. The CDR3 has 13 amino acids. CDR3 coding DNA: TGCAGCGTTGCCCGGGACTTGAACACTGAAGCTTTCTTT. Protein sequence: CSVARDLNTEAFF.

Points on this clonotype: A clone one base away is much larger, so this may be a read error. The chain joins TRBV12-3 or TRBV12-4 to TRBJ2-7; 8 nucleotides match TRBD1. V was clipped by 8 bases and J by 9 bases; unmatched bases: 12. This CDR3 is 13 amino acids long. The CDR3 spells CASGGQEGNVQYF. The CDR3 nucleotides read TGTGCCAGCGGGGGACAGGAAGGGAACGTGCAGTACTTC.

The chain uses TRBV29-1 and TRBJ2-7, with 10 bases aligning to TRBD2. Trimming cost V 8 bases and J 1 base; bases outside gene matches: 2. CDR3 size: 12 residues. CDR1 and CDR2 (germline): SQVTM, ANQGSEA. In nucleotides, the CDR3 is TGCAGCCTAGCGGGAGAATCCTACGAGCAGTACTTC. As protein: CSLAGESYEQYF.

The chain links TRBV5-1 to TRBJ2-3, with D perhaps TRBD1 (5 bases). CDR1 is SGHRS, CDR2 YFSETQ, per germline. V lost 3 bases to trimming and J lost 3 bases, with 20 bases between them. The CDR3 consists of 17 residues. The CDR3 sequence: CASSSHPRVGVTDTQYF. CDR3 bases: TGCGCCAGCAGCTCGCACCCCAGGGTCGGCGTTACAGATACGCAGTATTTT.

This chain connects TRBV6-5 to TRBJ1-6, with TRBD1 matching 8 bases. The CDR3 contains 15 residues. Germline loops: CDR1 MNHEY, CDR2 SVGAGI. V lost 6 bases and J lost 14; bases outside the gene matches: 15. This chain's CDR3 is CASSHGQGPEITLHF. As DNA, the CDR3 is TGTGCCAGCAGCCACGGACAGGGCCCCGAAATCACCCTCCACTTT.

The chain couples TRBV24-1 to TRBJ2-6; 7 bases match TRBD1. J was trimmed by 6 bases and V by 9 bases; bases with no gene match: 10. The CDR3 extends over 15 amino acids. CDR1 and CDR2 from the germline V gene are KGHDR and SFDVKD. The DNA of the CDR3 is TGTGCCACCTCCGAAGGGGGCGGATCGGCCAACGTCCTGACTTTC. Translation gives CATSEGGGSANVLTF.

As regards this clonotype: A much larger clone lies a single base off, so this may be a read error. This chain connects TRBV2 to TRBJ1-1; TRBD1 agrees at 7 bases. V shed 5 bases, J shed 11 bases, and the junction held 5 bases outside the gene matches. This CDR3 is 11 amino acids long. Germline CDR1 SNHLY, CDR2 FYNNEI. The CDR3 DNA reads as TGTGCCAGCAGTATTGAACAGGGGGCTTTCTTT. It codes for CASSIEQGAFF.

At least ten counts were recorded for this clonotype. The chain uses TRBV20-1 and TRBJ1-4; D not resolved. CDR1 is DFQATT and CDR2 is SNEGSKA in the germline V gene (reference sequence). The CDR3 contains 15 residues. Trimming stripped 0 bases from V and 4 bases from J, with 12 bases between. Written as DNA, the CDR3 is TGCAGTGCTAGAGATCATGAGACGGTTAATGAAAAACTGTTTTTT. Its translation: CSARDHETVNEKLFF.

The chain links TRBV29-1 to TRBJ1-1; TRBD1 matches at 8 bases. J was trimmed by 4 bases and V by 8 bases; bases with no gene match: 6. The CDR3 length is 12 residues. Germline-derived CDR1 and CDR2 are SQVTM and ANQGSEA. In DNA form, the CDR3 reads TGCAGCTTCGGGACAGGCGGCACTGAAGCTTTCTTT. This gives the protein CSFGTGGTEAFF.

This clonotype was observed a handful of times. The V call is TRBV5-1, the J call TRBJ1-2; D unclear. V was pared by 0 bases and J by 7 bases, with 16 bases between. This CDR3 is 15 amino acids long. CDR1 and CDR2 from the germline V gene are SGHRS and YFSETQ. CDR3 sequence reads: CASSLEPLSEGGYTF. CDR3 coding DNA: TGCGCCAGCAGCTTGGAACCACTCTCGGAGGGTGGCTACACCTTC.

This clonotype was observed at least ten times. This chain joins TRBV20-1 and TRBJ1-5, with D hard to call. The V and J ends lost 8 bases and 2 bases respectively, with 13 bases between them. The CDR3 runs 13 residues. Germline assignment: CDR1 DFQATT and CDR2 SNEGSKA (reference sequence). The DNA of the CDR3 is TGCAGTCTCCAGTATGGGGGCAATCAGCCCCAGCATTTT. It encodes CSLQYGGNQPQHF.

This clonotype was detected many times. This rearrangement joins TRBV19 to TRBJ1-4; 8 bases map to TRBD1. In germline, CDR1 is LNHDA, CDR2 SQIVND (reference sequence). The CDR3 is 13 amino acids. The trim removed 6 bases at V and 5 bases at J, leaving 2 bases unmatched. For the CDR3, the DNA is TGTGCCAGTAGGGGACAGGAGAATGAAAAACTGTTTTTT. Residues: CASRGQENEKLFF.

The genes are TRBV7-9 and TRBJ2-5; D is perhaps TRBD2 (5 bases). The CDR3 runs to 14 residues. V dropped 8 bases and J dropped 5 bases, with 18 bases sitting between them. From germline, CDR1 is SEHNR and CDR2 FQNEAQ (reference sequence). The CDR3, as DNA: TGTGCCAGCCGAGGTGGGAGCTCCTACGAGACCCAGTACTTC. This encodes CASRGGSSYETQYF.

In this sample, this clonotype turned up a few times. The chain recombines TRBV5-1 with TRBJ1-4; no clear D. The CDR3 sequence is 15 residues long. Deletions cut 2 bases from V and 0 bases from J, with 8 bases between. Germline V gene sequence: CDR1 SGHRS, CDR2 YFSETQ. CDR3 in amino acids: CASSFSDSTNEKLFF. CDR3 nucleotides: TGCGCCAGCAGCTTTTCGGATTCAACTAATGAAAAACTGTTTTTT.

The V gene is TRBV7-9, the J gene TRBJ1-6; TRBD1 agrees at 10 bases. CDR3 size: 16 residues. Germline V gene data show CDR1 as SEHNR and CDR2 as FQNEAQ (reference sequence). Losses at the gene ends were 5 bases for V and 8 bases for J; bases not matched to a gene: 9. Here the CDR3 DNA reads TGTGCCAGCAGCATAACTCGACAGGGGGCGGATTCACCCCTCCACTTT. The encoded protein is CASSITRQGADSPLHF.

In this sample, this clonotype turned up a few times. The V gene is TRBV10-3, the J gene TRBJ2-3; no clear D. CDR3 size: 14 residues. Germline V lookup: CDR1 ENHRY, CDR2 SYGVKD. V was cut by 10 bases and J by 7 bases, with 21 bases left in between. Here the CDR3 DNA reads TGTGCCAGCAGCCGCCCCCAGTCGGGCCATACGCAGTATTTT. It yields the protein CASSRPQSGHTQYF.

This clonotype was seen ten or more times. This chain joins TRBV19 and TRBJ2-7; 10 bases are a match to TRBD2. The trim removed 3 bases at V and 4 bases at J, leaving 3 bases unmatched. CDR1 is LNHDA and CDR2 is SQIVND in the germline V gene (reference sequence). The CDR3 covers 14 residues. DNA of the CDR3: TGTGCCAGTAGTATCAGCGGGAGGGTGTACGAGCAGTACTTC. Encoded protein: CASSISGRVYEQYF.

This clonotype was recorded at least ten times. CDR3 sequence reads: CATQTGPNTEAFF. The CDR3 coding sequence is TGCGCCACCCAGACAGGGCCGAACACTGAAGCTTTCTTT. The chain uses TRBV10-2 and TRBJ1-1; TRBD1 matches at 7 bases. The CDR3 length is 13 residues. From germline, CDR1 is WSHSY and CDR2 SAAADI. V lost 10 bases and J lost 1; bases outside the gene matches: 6.

A single count supports this clonotype. The rearrangement uses TRBV29-1 and TRBJ1-1, with D possibly being TRBD1 (5 bases). The V gene's germline CDR1 is SQVTM and CDR2 ANQGSEA. CDR3 size: 12 residues. Between the trimmed V and J ends, which lost 7 bases and 13 bases, there was a span of 22 bases. The CDR3: CSARRGDGTDFF. In nucleotides, the CDR3 is TGCAGCGCCCGACGGGGAGATGGGACTGATTTCTTT.

A note on this clonotype: Given a much more abundant clone one base away, this may be a read error. The chain couples TRBV19 to TRBJ1-1, with 7 bases identical to TRBD1. The CDR3 loop spans 14 amino acids. In germline, CDR1 is LNHDA, CDR2 SQIVND (reference sequence). Trimming cost V 3 bases and J 5 bases; bases outside gene matches: 6. CDR3 nucleotide sequence: TGTGCCAGTAGTATGCGACAGGGAAGGACTGAAGCTTTCTTT. Translation: CASSMRQGRTEAFF.